These 30 T cell receptor beta chains were all obtained from the same sample, sequenced in a study of T cell responses to AZD1222 COVID-19 vaccine. TCRdb's table, derived via immunoSEQ multiplex PCR, lists solely in-frame clones and lacks some. The sample holds fewer than 150,000 clones; more than 75% are singletons and the top ten take approximately 4%. Sample: peripheral blood, taken on day 0 of AZD1222 vaccination. These receptors all come from an adult in good health.

This clone was recorded a few times. The V and J genes are TRBV28 and TRBJ1-3; D may be TRBD1 (6 bases). Between the trimmed V and J ends, which lost 3 bases and 4 bases, there was a span of 13 bases. CDR1 and CDR2 from the germline V gene are MDHEN and SYDVKM. The CDR3 loop spans 15 amino acids. CDR3 sequence (DNA): TGTGCCAGCAGTTTCTCGGGGGCGCGGGGAAACACCATATATTTT. It codes for CASSFSGARGNTIYF.

This chain links TRBV6-6 with TRBJ2-1; 8 bases align to TRBD2. The V segment lost 4 bases and the J segment 8 bases; nucleotides outside the gene matches: 10. The V gene's germline CDR1 is MNHNY and CDR2 SVGAGI (reference sequence). The CDR3 has 15 residues. The CDR3 DNA reads as TGTGCCAGCAGTTTTAAGTCGGGGGGGCCCGATGAGCAGTTCTTC. Encoded protein: CASSFKSGGPDEQFF.

Regarding this clone: The same CDR3 arises from other DNA sequences in this sample as well. V usage is TRBV6-5 and J usage is TRBJ2-5, with 12 bases aligning to TRBD2. The length of the CDR3 is 15 residues. J was trimmed by 1 base and V by 4 bases; bases with no gene match: 1. CDR1 is MNHEY and CDR2 is SVGAGI in the germline V gene. The CDR3 loop reads CASSSSGGAQETQYF. Here the CDR3 DNA reads TGTGCCAGCAGTTCTAGCGGGGGGGCCCAAGAGACCCAGTACTTC.

This clone has just a few counts. The chain carries TRBV28 and TRBJ1-2; a possible D gene is TRBD1 (5 bases). There are 13 residues in the CDR3. The germline gives CDR1 MDHEN, CDR2 SYDVKM. With 3 bases removed from V and 4 bases from J, the gap between germline ends came to 9 bases. The CDR3 loop is CASSFDSVYGYTF. CDR3 DNA sequence: TGTGCCAGCAGTTTTGACAGCGTCTATGGCTACACCTTC.

The CDR3 sequence: CASSRDSNYGYTF. CDR3 DNA: TGTGCCAGCAGCCGCGACAGCAACTATGGCTACACCTTC. The V and J genes are TRBV11-2 and TRBJ1-2, with D possibly being TRBD1 (5 bases). The CDR3 spans 13 residues. V was shortened by 5 bases and J by 2 bases, with 9 bases between the two germline ends. Germline-derived CDR1 and CDR2 are SGHAT and FQNNGV.

The V call is TRBV10-3, the J call TRBJ2-3, with 8 bases matching TRBD2. CDR1 is ENHRY, CDR2 SYGVKD, per germline. V lost 10 bases to trimming and J lost 1 base; unmatched junction nucleotides: 10. The CDR3 length is 15 residues. The CDR3 here is CATSRARGGTDTQYF. The CDR3 nucleotides are TGTGCCACCTCGAGGGCGCGGGGGGGCACAGATACGCAGTATTTT.

The CDR3 loop is CSASGSARGQGYTF. The CDR3 bases are TGCAGTGCTAGTGGTTCGGCGAGGGGGCAAGGCTACACCTTC. The V and J genes are TRBV20-1 and TRBJ1-2; TRBD1 aligns across 7 bases. CDR1 is DFQATT and CDR2 is SNEGSKA in the germline V gene (reference sequence). The ends lost 3 bases at V and 8 bases at J; junction bases unmatched: 12. CDR3 length: 14 amino acids.

The chain links TRBV4-1 to TRBJ2-5; 7 bases are a match to TRBD1. This CDR3 is 14 amino acids long. Looked up from germline, CDR1 is MGHRA and CDR2 is YSYEKL. The V gene end was trimmed by 0 bases and the J gene end by 2 bases; junction bases not matched to a gene: 0. CDR3 nucleotide sequence: TGCGCCAGCAGCCAAGAGGGACAGCAAGAGACCCAGTACTTC. Its protein is CASSQEGQQETQYF.

This clone appeared a single time. The chain couples TRBV6-5 to TRBJ1-5; D unresolved. The V and J ends lost 2 bases and 5 bases respectively, with 7 bases between them. This CDR3 is built from 13 residues. Germline lookup yields CDR1 MNHEY and CDR2 SVGAGI. CDR3 DNA sequence: TGTGCCAGCAGTTACGGTACCTATCAGCCCCAGCATTTT. It yields the protein CASSYGTYQPQHF.

The chain carries TRBV3-1 (or the pseudogene TRBV3-2) and TRBJ1-3, with D uncertain. CDR3 length equals 15 residues. Trimming cost V 1 base and J 0 bases, with 7 bases left between them. Germline V gives CDR1 LGHDT, CDR2 YNNKEL (reference sequence). The DNA for the CDR3 is TGTGCCAGCAGCCAAGGCGGCTTCTCTGGAAACACCATATATTTT. Translating it yields CASSQGGFSGNTIYF.

This clone was detected only once. This sequence joins TRBV2 and TRBJ1-5; D possibly corresponds to TRBD1 (5 bases). The CDR3 is 15 residues long. Trimming removed 7 bases at V and 6 bases at J, with 19 bases between. CDR1 SNHLY and CDR2 FYNNEI come from the germline V gene. The CDR3 region has the DNA TGTGCCAGCACCAGGGAGGGCCCTCAAGGTCAGCCCCAGCATTTT. It translates to CASTREGPQGQPQHF.

In its sample, this clone was seen many times. The chain joins TRBV28 to TRBJ1-5, with TRBD1 identical over 7 bases. Trimming took 4 bases from V and 4 from J; bases not matched to a gene: 7. This CDR3 has 15 residues. From germline, CDR1 is MDHEN and CDR2 SYDVKM. This CDR3 reads CASSYHEQGNQPQHF. CDR3 DNA: TGTGCCAGCAGTTACCACGAACAGGGGAATCAGCCCCAGCATTTT.

This rearrangement joins TRBV3-1 (or the pseudogene TRBV3-2) to TRBJ2-7; D remains unclear. The V end lost 3 bases, the J end lost 9 bases, and 18 bases lay between the germline ends. Per the germline V gene, CDR1 is LGHDT and CDR2 is YNNKEL (reference sequence). The length of the CDR3 is 14 residues. The CDR3 DNA reads TGTGCCAGCAGCCACGGCGAAGTTTCTACGAGGCAGTACTTC. It specifies CASSHGEVSTRQYF.

The chain combines TRBV27 with TRBJ2-7; D possibly matches TRBD1 or TRBD2 (6 bases each). The germline CDR1 and CDR2 sequences are MNHEY and SMNVEV (reference sequence). The CDR3 loop spans 12 amino acids. V was trimmed by 4 bases and J by 6 bases, leaving 10 bases between them. CDR3 sequence: CASSYGGGEQYF. In DNA form, the CDR3 reads TGTGCCAGCAGTTATGGAGGGGGCGAGCAGTACTTC.

The chain carries TRBV9 and TRBJ1-5; TRBD1 agrees at 7 bases. CDR1 SGDLS and CDR2 YYNGEE come from the germline V gene. The CDR3 length is 15 residues. V lost 2 bases, J lost 7 bases, and 9 bases stayed unmatched. The CDR3 DNA reads as TGTGCCAGCAGCGTGGGGTTAGACAGGGAGCAGCCCCAGCATTTT. Its translation: CASSVGLDREQPQHF.

The chain joins TRBV2 to TRBJ2-6, with D maybe TRBD1 (5 bases). V was clipped by 1 base and J by 1 base, with 11 bases between them. The germline gives CDR1 SNHLY, CDR2 FYNNEI. This CDR3 comprises 17 residues. In nucleotides, the CDR3 is TGTGCCAGCAGTGAAGAAGGGGTTGGGTCTGGGGCCAACGTCCTGACTTTC. This translates into CASSEEGVGSGANVLTF.

The chain links TRBV18 to TRBJ2-7; D perhaps matches TRBD2 (5 bases). The germline CDR1 and CDR2 sequences are KGHSH and LQKENI. The ends were cut back, 2 bases at V and 0 bases at J, with 11 bases in the middle. The CDR3 is 15 amino acids. The CDR3 nucleotides are TGTGCCAGCTCACCATTTGGACTGTCCTCCTACGAGCAGTACTTC. This translates into CASSPFGLSSYEQYF.

The gene calls are TRBV19 and TRBJ1-3; 9 bases fit TRBD1. The CDR3 extends over 17 amino acids. Unmatched junction bases numbered 10, after V lost 6 bases and J lost 1 base. Germline CDR1 reads LNHDA; CDR2 reads SQIVND (reference sequence). The CDR3 reads CASSPIPGQGSGNTIYF. The CDR3 region has the DNA TGTGCCAGTAGCCCTATTCCGGGACAGGGATCTGGAAACACCATATATTTT.

V and J are TRBV6-1 and TRBJ2-3, with 12 positions matching TRBD1. V lost 4 bases and J lost 2; bases outside the gene matches: 7. The CDR3 length is 17 residues. The germline V gene has CDR1 MNHNS and CDR2 SASEGT. As DNA, the CDR3 is TGTGCCAGCAGTGGGAGAGGGACAGGGGGCCCCACAGATACGCAGTATTTT. Its translation: CASSGRGTGGPTDTQYF.

This clone was detected only once. The J gene is TRBJ1-1, the V gene TRBV3-1 (or the pseudogene TRBV3-2); D unclear. Trimming shortened V by 6 bases and J by 1 base, and 6 bases separated the two germline ends. CDR1 LGHDT and CDR2 YNNKEL come from the germline V gene (reference sequence). The CDR3 loop spans 12 amino acids. The CDR3 DNA follows: TGTGCCAGCAGGGGGTCGAACACTGAAGCTTTCTTT. Translating gives CASRGSNTEAFF.

The chain recombines TRBV19 with TRBJ2-1; no clear D. The CDR3 runs 11 residues. Trimming left V 8 bases short and J 8 bases short, with 10 bases between. Germline lookup yields CDR1 LNHDA and CDR2 SQIVND (reference sequence). For the CDR3, the DNA is TGTGCCAGTCGCCAAATGGATGAGCAGTTCTTC. It encodes CASRQMDEQFF.

This chain joins TRBV2 and TRBJ2-7; D perhaps matches TRBD2 (6 bases). V lost 4 bases and J lost 6, with 16 bases in between. This CDR3 has 14 amino acids. The germline V gene has CDR1 SNHLY and CDR2 FYNNEI. Here the CDR3 reads CASSATGVGLEQYF. In DNA, the CDR3 is TGTGCCAGCAGTGCAACGGGGGTTGGCCTCGAGCAGTACTTC.

J is TRBJ1-2 and V is TRBV28, with TRBD1 as a possible D gene (6 bases). This CDR3 contains 13 residues. CDR1 is MDHEN and CDR2 is SYDVKM in the germline V gene. Trimming pared 7 bases from V and 8 bases from J, leaving 17 bases between. CDR3 coding DNA: TGTGCCAGCACCCCGGGGGCTTGGCGAGGCTACACCTTC. Translating it yields CASTPGAWRGYTF.

The chain uses TRBV27 and TRBJ2-7; weak D call: TRBD2 (7 bases). The germline gives CDR1 MNHEY, CDR2 SMNVEV (reference sequence). The CDR3 has 14 residues. Between the trimmed V and J ends, which lost 4 bases and 4 bases, there was a span of 14 bases. The DNA of the CDR3 is TGTGCCAGCAGTTCATCGGGGGGCCCGTACGAGCAGTACTTC. This sequence encodes CASSSSGGPYEQYF.

This clone was observed a few times. The rearrangement links TRBV4-1 to TRBJ1-1; 9 nucleotides align to TRBD1. After removal of 0 bases from V and 5 bases from J, the junction contained 10 bases not matched to a gene. CDR1 is MGHRA and CDR2 is YSYEKL in the germline V gene. The length of the CDR3 is 17 residues. CDR3 protein: CASSQDGGDRVGTEAFF. The CDR3 DNA sequence: TGCGCCAGCAGCCAAGATGGCGGGGACAGGGTTGGGACTGAAGCTTTCTTT.

The J gene is TRBJ1-2, the V gene TRBV5-5; tentative D call: TRBD1 (5 bases). Germline V CDR1 and CDR2: SGHKS, YYEKEE (reference sequence). The CDR3 has 15 amino acids. The ends were cut back, 6 bases at V and 8 bases at J, with 23 bases in the middle. This CDR3 reads CASTQPGLGGMGYTF. DNA for the CDR3: TGTGCCAGCACCCAACCGGGGCTCGGGGGTATGGGCTACACCTTC.

The chain couples TRBV5-1 to TRBJ2-1; 7 nucleotides agree with TRBD2. Germline CDR1 and CDR2: SGHRS and YFSETQ. The V segment lost 1 base and the J segment 2 bases; nucleotides outside the gene matches: 9. The CDR3 is made up of 17 amino acids. CDR3 region: CASSLWIASGAYNEQFF. In DNA, the CDR3 is TGCGCCAGCAGCTTGTGGATCGCGAGCGGGGCCTACAATGAGCAGTTCTTC. The variable domain in full, completed from reference TRBV5-1 and TRBJ2-1, reads KAGVTQTPRYLIKTRGQQVTLSCSPISGHRSVSWYQQTPGQGLQFLFEYFSETQRNKGNFPGRFSGRQFSNSRSEMNVSTLELGDSALYLCASSLWIASGAYNEQFFGPGTRLTVL.

The V gene is TRBV6-5, the J gene TRBJ1-4; D might be TRBD1 (5 bases). V lost 11 bases and J 0 bases, leaving 13 bases between the germline ends. Germline loops: CDR1 MNHEY, CDR2 SVGAGI. The CDR3 loop spans 14 amino acids. The CDR3 sequence is CASGKRATNEKLFF. CDR3 coding DNA: TGTGCCTCAGGGAAGCGGGCAACTAATGAAAAACTGTTTTTT.

V gene TRBV2 combines with J gene TRBJ1-2, with D unclear. The V gene's germline CDR1 is SNHLY and CDR2 FYNNEI. The CDR3 is made up of 14 amino acids. Trimming removed 4 bases at V and 0 bases at J, with 9 bases between. The CDR3 nucleotides read TGTGCCAGCAGTGTGGAAGGAACTAACTATGGCTACACCTTC. This codes for CASSVEGTNYGYTF. Using reference TRBV2 and TRBJ1-2 for the parts outside the CDR3, the full variable domain is EPEVTQTPSHQVTQMGQEVILRCVPISNHLYFYWYRQILGQKVEFLVSFYNNEISEKSEIFDDQFSVERPDGSNFTLKIRSTKLEDSAMYFCASSVEGTNYGYTFGSGTRLTVV.

This rearrangement joins TRBV12-3 or TRBV12-4 to TRBJ2-4, with 8 bases aligning to TRBD2. This CDR3 region has 13 residues. J was trimmed by 4 bases and V by 6 bases; bases with no gene match: 2. The CDR3 nucleotides read TGTGCCAGCAGCACTAGCGGAAAAAACATTCAGTACTTC. Its translation is CASSTSGKNIQYF.